The table lists the clone carrying this T cell receptor beta chain with a few counts. Looked up from germline, CDR1 is SNHLY and CDR2 is FYNNEI. V shed 8 bases, J shed 7 bases, and the junction held 13 bases outside the gene matches. The CDR3 is 15 residues long. The sample comes from a study of blood T cell repertoires in COVID-19. Study as a whole: The United States, Italy and Spain provided the acute and convalescent COVID-19 samples. Sample material is recorded as cDNA or gDNA derived from T cells, B-cell-depleted T cells, or PBMCs.

Original handling: Estimation of nucleated cell counts was performed using reference gene primer amplification. Some clones are missing from TCRdb's copy, which holds only in-frame ones; the method was immunoSEQ multiplex PCR. V, J and clone size were drawn from that table, and D and trimming were deduced from the DNA. The sample has some 83,000 clones, more than 65% seen once. Sequenced input: peripheral blood. The rearrangement links TRBV2 to TRBJ1-4; 7 bases are shared with TRBD1. The TCR was taken from a man between 50 and 59 years old with acute or convalescent COVID-19. For the CDR3, the DNA is TGTGCCAGCCGAATCCAGGGGGGCTTAGGTGAAAAACTGTTTTTT. This gives the protein CASRIQGGLGEKLFF.